This passage covers 18 T cell receptor beta chains from one sample sequenced in a study of CD8 T cells in ankylosing spondylitis. TCRdb fed the 5' RACE reads into MiXCR, producing one record per CDR3 protein. The repertoire includes some 200,000 distinct CDR3 sequences, around 25% of them detected once, and 6.6% sits in the top ten. Sequencing input: blood, either unsorted or a sorted T cell fraction (not recorded which). All receptors derive from a male donor with ankylosing spondylitis or in good health (not recorded which).

This clonotype appeared a few times. The chain combines TRBV5-1 with TRBJ1-5; D is unclear. The germline V and J ends were trimmed by 0 bases and 3 bases, with 7 bases remaining between them. CDR1 and CDR2 from the germline V gene are SGHRS and YFSETQ. The CDR3 is made up of 14 amino acids. The CDR3 DNA reads as TGCGCCAGCAGCTTGGACAGAGACAATCAGCCCCAGCATTTT. It translates to CASSLDRDNQPQHF.

The table lists this clonotype with a few counts. The chain is built from TRBV20-1 and TRBJ2-7, with 7 nucleotides matching TRBD2. V gave up 7 bases and J gave up 3 bases; unmatched junction bases: 6. This CDR3 contains 12 residues. CDR1 DFQATT and CDR2 SNEGSKA come from the germline V gene (reference sequence). This CDR3 reads CSGSGPNYEQYF. The CDR3 DNA is TGCAGTGGTAGCGGGCCTAACTACGAGCAGTACTTC.

The table lists this clonotype with a few counts. CDR3 coding DNA: TGTGCCAGCAACTTGGCGGGGTTGGGCACCGGGGAGCTGTTTTTT. Protein: CASNLAGLGTGELFF. J is TRBJ2-2 and V is TRBV12-3 or TRBV12-4; D might be TRBD2 (6 bases). The CDR3 is 15 residues long. Trimming removed 7 bases at V and 4 bases at J, with 16 bases between.

Concerning this clonotype: Its ends do not fully match the called genes, so a read error is possible. CDR3 in amino acids: CASSWNSFNEQFF. The CDR3 DNA reads as TGTGCCAGCAGCTGGAATTCCTTCAATGAGCAGTTCTTC. This chain joins TRBV7-2 and TRBJ2-1, with no clear D. The V gene's germline CDR1 is SGHTA and CDR2 FQGNSA. The CDR3 consists of 13 residues.

Here the CDR3 reads CASSRDLMNTEAFF. The CDR3 bases are TGTGCCAGCAGTCGGGATTTGATGAACACTGAAGCTTTCTTT. The V call is TRBV27, the J call TRBJ1-1; D not resolved. There are 14 residues in the CDR3. V was trimmed by 5 bases and J by 0 bases, leaving 10 bases between them. Germline V gene data show CDR1 as MNHEY and CDR2 as SMNVEV (reference sequence).

Many counts were recorded for this clonotype. V and J are TRBV18 and TRBJ2-6; D is undetermined. Germline loops: CDR1 KGHSH, CDR2 LQKENI. With 6 bases removed from V and 0 bases from J, the gap between germline ends came to 3 bases. The CDR3 sequence is 13 residues long. The CDR3 coding sequence is TGTGCCAGCTCCGGCTCTGGGGCCAACGTCCTGACTTTC. Its protein is CASSGSGANVLTF.

This clonotype appeared many times. CDR3 coding DNA: TGCGCCAGCAGCGTTACGGACAGGGCTCTGAACACTGAAGCTTTCTTT. Residues: CASSVTDRALNTEAFF. The rearrangement links TRBV5-1 to TRBJ1-1, with TRBD1 matching 8 bases. CDR1 is SGHRS, CDR2 YFSETQ, per germline. This CDR3 comprises 16 residues. Trimming cost V 4 bases and J 0 bases; bases outside gene matches: 8.

In this sample, this clonotype turned up many times. V gene TRBV24-1 combines with J gene TRBJ2-1; D gene unclear. The ends were cut back, 9 bases at V and 4 bases at J, with 12 bases in the middle. Per germline, CDR1 KGHDR and CDR2 SFDVKD. This CDR3 contains 13 residues. Here the CDR3 DNA reads TGTGCCACCGGAAAGACAAATTACAATGAGCAGTTCTTC. It codes for CATGKTNYNEQFF.

This chain joins TRBV12-3 or TRBV12-4 and TRBJ1-2, with D unclear. The CDR3 has 13 residues. The ends were cut back, 6 bases at V and 8 bases at J, with 16 bases in the middle. CDR3 DNA sequence: TGTGCCAGCAGCGTGACAACCAGCGAAGGCTACACCTTC. It encodes CASSVTTSEGYTF.

This clonotype was recorded many times. The chain carries TRBV12-3 or TRBV12-4 and TRBJ1-4; D remains ambiguous. This CDR3 is built from 13 residues. V shed 3 bases and J shed 8 bases, with 10 bases lying between them. The CDR3 coding sequence is TGTGCCAGCAGTTTTAAGGGCGGGGAAAAACTGTTTTTT. Its translation is CASSFKGGEKLFF.

This clonotype was counted many times. The rearrangement uses TRBV5-1 and TRBJ2-1, with D unclear. Per the germline V gene, CDR1 is SGHRS and CDR2 is YFSETQ. CDR3 size: 14 residues. V lost 1 base and J 3 bases, leaving 8 bases between the germline ends. CDR3 nucleotides: TGCGCCAGCAGCTTGTATGTCGACTACAATGAGCAGTTCTTC. Protein: CASSLYVDYNEQFF.

This clonotype was counted between two and nine times. The rearrangement uses TRBV5-1 and TRBJ2-1; 11 bases map to TRBD2. The CDR3 is made up of 15 amino acids. Germline loops: CDR1 SGHRS, CDR2 YFSETQ. Trimming cost V 2 bases and J 9 bases; bases outside gene matches: 7. In nucleotides, the CDR3 is TGCGCCAGCAGCTTACTAGCGGGAGAATTCAGTGAGCAGTTCTTC. It encodes CASSLLAGEFSEQFF.

This chain uses TRBV10-3 with TRBJ2-3; 9 nucleotides agree with TRBD2. The CDR3 runs 16 residues. Losses at the gene ends were 6 bases for V and 0 bases for J; bases not matched to a gene: 7. Germline CDR1 and CDR2: ENHRY and SYGVKD. The CDR3 DNA reads as TGTGCCATCAGCCCCCTACTAGCGGGTAGCACAGATACGCAGTATTTT. Encoded protein: CAISPLLAGSTDTQYF.

This clonotype came up many times. This chain connects TRBV19 to TRBJ2-7, with D possibly matching TRBD2 (5 bases). Germline V gene data show CDR1 as LNHDA and CDR2 as SQIVND (reference sequence). Deletions cut 7 bases from V and 2 bases from J, with 21 bases between. The CDR3 contains 16 residues. The DNA for the CDR3 is TGTGCCAGTAAGGACTCCTCCCGGACGGGGACCTACGAGCAGTACTTC. Protein product: CASKDSSRTGTYEQYF.

In its sample, this clonotype was seen many times. The genes are TRBV29-1 and TRBJ2-5; D tentatively reads TRBD1 or TRBD2 (6 bases each). Germline CDR1 reads SQVTM; CDR2 reads ANQGSEA. CDR3 length: 15 amino acids. V dropped 3 bases and J dropped 1 base, with 15 bases sitting between them. The CDR3 loop reads CSVDGRGGFQETQYF. Written as DNA, the CDR3 is TGCAGCGTTGACGGCAGGGGAGGTTTCCAAGAGACCCAGTACTTC.

As DNA, the CDR3 is TGCAGTGCTCCCGGGGACATTGGTGGCTACACCTTC. Its translation: CSAPGDIGGYTF. This chain joins TRBV20-1 and TRBJ1-2, with D possibly matching TRBD1 (6 bases). This CDR3 spans 12 amino acids. The germline CDR1 and CDR2 sequences are DFQATT and SNEGSKA (reference sequence). V dropped 5 bases and J dropped 7 bases, with 14 bases sitting between them.

This clonotype was seen at least ten times. The chain carries TRBV6-2 or TRBV6-3 and TRBJ2-1; 12 nucleotides line up with TRBD2. Per germline, CDR1 MNHEY and CDR2 SVGEGT. The CDR3 spans 16 residues. The J segment lost 7 bases and the V segment lost 2 bases, leaving 6 bases of the junction unmatched. The CDR3 bases are TGTGCCAGCAGTTACCTGGGCGGACTAGCGGGAAATGAGCAGTTCTTC. Translating it yields CASSYLGGLAGNEQFF.

In this sample, this clonotype turned up many times. The V gene is TRBV4-1, the J gene TRBJ1-5; possible D gene TRBD1, 6 bases. This CDR3 has 15 residues. The ends were cut back, 4 bases at V and 6 bases at J, with 16 bases in the middle. Germline V CDR1 and CDR2: MGHRA, YSYEKL. In DNA form, the CDR3 reads TGCGCCAGCAGCCTCAGCCCGGCGGGGGCTCAGCCCCAGCATTTT. This translates into CASSLSPAGAQPQHF.